This TCR beta chain is from a study of blood T cells in healthy people across ages. Study observations and caveats: TCR beta diversity per million T cells fell roughly linearly with age.

The authors drew around 11 milliliters of peripheral blood from each donor. Alongside a J-beta primer mix, a sample-barcoded 5' primer served in a second PCR lasting about 7 to 11 cycles. Via MiXCR, TCRdb re-called the 5' RACE reads, giving one row per CDR3 protein. Counted here are about 1,500,000 distinct CDR3 sequences, under 30% occurring once; the ten biggest clones make up roughly 8%. Trimming took 2 bases from V and 10 from J; bases not matched to a gene: 11. The CDR3 has 14 amino acids. Germline V gene data show CDR1 as SQVTM and CDR2 as ANQGSEA. A remark on this clonotype: Antigen unknown. It may be a read error: a sequence one base away is much more abundant.

The chain employs TRBV29-1 and TRBJ2-1; the match to TRBD2 covers 7 bases. Sequencing was performed on blood. The clonotype originates from a woman in her thirties in good health. CDR3 in DNA: TGCAGCGTTGAATCTCGGGAGGCCTCCTACGAGCAGTTCTTC. It yields the protein CSVESREASYEQFF.